The 11 T cell receptor beta chains below all came from one sample that was sequenced in a study of blood T cell repertoires in COVID-19. The table came from immunoSEQ multiplex PCR; TCRdb's copy has only in-frame clones and leaves some out. This table holds 140,000 to 150,000 clones, 88% found once. Input material: peripheral blood. All receptors come from a man aged 65 to 85 with acute or convalescent COVID-19.

The chain is built from TRBV6-1 and TRBJ2-7; D gene unclear. Trimming removed 5 bases from V and 2 bases from J, with 13 bases in between. Germline V gene lookup returns CDR1 MNHNS and CDR2 SASEGT. This CDR3 is built from 14 residues. CDR3 nucleotide sequence: TGTGCCAGCAGTCCAGGAAGTAAGGCCTACGAGCAGTACTTC. Encoded protein: CASSPGSKAYEQYF.

The genes are TRBV2 and TRBJ2-7, with TRBD2 identical over 10 bases. Germline CDR1 SNHLY, CDR2 FYNNEI. CDR3 length equals 15 residues. Trimming cost V 4 bases and J 6 bases; bases outside gene matches: 9. The DNA of the CDR3 is TGTGCCAGCAGTGTAGAGTCTAGCGGGAGAGGCGAGCAGTACTTC. It encodes CASSVESSGRGEQYF. Complete variable domain (other parts from reference TRBV2 and TRBJ2-7): EPEVTQTPSHQVTQMGQEVILRCVPISNHLYFYWYRQILGQKVEFLVSFYNNEISEKSEIFDDQFSVERPDGSNFTLKIRSTKLEDSAMYFCASSVESSGRGEQYFGPGTRLTVT.

V gene TRBV14 combines with J gene TRBJ2-2; D gene ambiguous. Germline V CDR1 and CDR2: SGHDN, FVKESK. V shed 4 bases and J shed 5 bases, with 8 bases lying between them. The CDR3 runs to 13 residues. The CDR3 reads CASSRLRTGELFF. The CDR3, as DNA: TGTGCCAGCAGCCGCCTCCGGACCGGGGAGCTGTTTTTT.

The genes are TRBV3-1 (or the pseudogene TRBV3-2) and TRBJ1-6; unclear D gene. V shed 0 bases and J shed 0 bases, with 15 bases lying between them. The CDR3 spans 19 residues. Germline CDR1 reads LGHDT; CDR2 reads YNNKEL (reference sequence). Here the CDR3 DNA reads TGTGCCAGCAGCCAAGACCCTCCGGCAGCGAGCTCCTATAATTCACCCCTCCACTTT. Its translation is CASSQDPPAASSYNSPLHF.

The rearrangement joins TRBV6-5 to TRBJ2-1; 12 bases agree with TRBD1. Germline CDR1 MNHEY, CDR2 SVGAGI. Germline trimming cut 8 bases from V and 7 bases from J; bases unmatched to any gene: 9. This CDR3 contains 15 residues. The CDR3 is CASLRGTGGQNEQFF. CDR3 DNA sequence: TGTGCCAGCCTGAGGGGGACAGGGGGCCAGAATGAGCAGTTCTTC.

This sequence joins TRBV28 and TRBJ1-1; no clear D gene. The CDR3 contains 15 residues. The germline V gene encodes CDR1 MDHEN and CDR2 SYDVKM. V shed 6 bases and J shed 2 bases, with 16 bases lying between them. Here the CDR3 DNA reads TGTGCCAGCAGGTTCTCGGGAGGTCTTAACACTGAAGCTTTCTTT. It specifies CASRFSGGLNTEAFF.

The chain couples TRBV5-1 to TRBJ1-1, with TRBD1 as a possible D gene (5 bases). Trimming left V 1 base short and J 3 bases short, with 10 bases between. Germline values: CDR1 SGHRS, CDR2 YFSETQ. This CDR3 comprises 14 residues. The chain's CDR3 is CASSLTGDDTEAFF. In DNA, the CDR3 is TGCGCCAGCAGCTTGACAGGAGATGACACTGAAGCTTTCTTT. Full variable domain (remainder filled in from reference TRBV5-1 and TRBJ1-1): KAGVTQTPRYLIKTRGQQVTLSCSPISGHRSVSWYQQTPGQGLQFLFEYFSETQRNKGNFPGRFSGRQFSNSRSEMNVSTLELGDSALYLCASSLTGDDTEAFFGQGTRLTVV.

The V call is TRBV21-1, the J call TRBJ2-3; the tabulated D call, TRBD2, remains unverified against the DNA. TRBV21-1 is described as a pseudogene. The CDR3 is 15 amino acids. In nucleotides, the CDR3 is TGTGCCAGCAGCAAAGCATCAGCGAGCACAGATACGCAGTATTTT. Its protein product is CASSKASASTDTQYF.

The chain has TRBV24-1 and TRBJ1-2; TRBD1 aligns across 8 bases. CDR1 KGHDR and CDR2 SFDVKD come from the germline V gene. The CDR3 sequence is 14 residues long. Trimming took 3 bases from V and 6 from J; bases not matched to a gene: 5. The CDR3 reads CATSDETGVNGYTF. The DNA for the CDR3 is TGTGCCACCAGTGATGAGACAGGGGTTAATGGCTACACCTTC.

J is TRBJ2-2 and V is TRBV29-1; no clear D gene. CDR1 is SQVTM and CDR2 is ANQGSEA in the germline V gene. The ends were cut back, 4 bases at V and 4 bases at J, with 10 bases in the middle. This CDR3 spans 13 amino acids. Written as DNA, the CDR3 is TGCAGCGTTGGGAGTGCGAGCACCGGGGAGCTGTTTTTT. Amino acids: CSVGSASTGELFF.

This chain uses TRBV12-5 with TRBJ1-5; 8 bases line up with TRBD1. The CDR3 length is 20 residues. CDR1 LGHNT and CDR2 FRNRAP come from the germline V gene. V trimming: 1 base; J trimming: 2 bases; junction bases outside the gene matches: 16. DNA for the CDR3: TGTGCTAGTGGTTTGGAAACCGGGACAGGCTGTCGGAGGTGCAATCAGCCCCAGCATTTT. It is translated as CASGLETGTGCRRCNQPQHF.